This is a list of T cell receptor beta chains from one sample in a study of T-cell reconstitution after alpha-beta-depleted transplantation in children. TCRdb reprocessed the PCR reads with MiXCR, giving one entry per CDR3 protein. The sample shows 250,000 to 300,000 distinct CDR3 sequences, approximately 10% of them seen only once. Sequences were derived from peripheral blood, sampled 180 days after TCRalphabeta/CD19-depleted stem cell transplant. The receptor source for this set is a male patient between 2 and 9 years old who had a stem cell transplant for chronic granulomatous disease, so the T cells may come from the graft donor. The CDR3 runs from the conserved cysteine through the conserved F or W. The order of the fields is clone size, D gene, CDR3 length, V gene, J gene, CDR3 protein, CDR3 DNA. A D gene is named only where the DNA matches it firmly. The size of a clone is reported for some rows only, either as once, few or many, or as a class for expanded clones.

NA	NA	14	TRBV7-9	TRBJ2-7	CASSAFTGSYEQYF	TGTGCCAGCAGCGCGTTTACAGGTTCCTACGAGCAGTACTTC
many	TRBD2	15	TRBV5-1	TRBJ2-1	CASSLVRDYQNEQFF	TGCGCCAGCAGCTTGGTCCGGGACTACCAAAATGAGCAGTTCTTC
many	NA	15	TRBV7-9	TRBJ2-7	CASSLDEGRTYEQYF	TGTGCCAGCAGCTTAGATGAGGGACGGACCTACGAGCAGTACTTC
many	TRBD1	15	TRBV28	TRBJ1-5	CASSFSGTVNQPQHF	TGTGCCAGCAGTTTTTCCGGGACAGTCAATCAGCCCCAGCATTTT
NA	NA	17	TRBV18	TRBJ2-3	CASSPLFGGAITDTQYF	TGTGCCAGCTCACCACTCTTCGGGGGAGCCATCACAGATACGCAGTATTTT
many	TRBD2	13	TRBV10-3	TRBJ2-5	CAICPREGETQYF	TGTGCCATCTGCCCCAGGGAGGGGGAGACCCAGTACTTC
many	NA	12	TRBV12-3/TRBV12-4	TRBJ2-7	CASNIRGGEQYF	TGTGCCAGCAACATCAGGGGCGGCGAGCAGTACTTC
many	TRBD2	15	TRBV20-1	TRBJ2-3	CSAREAGRVSDTQYF	TGCAGTGCTAGAGAAGCCGGGAGGGTGTCAGATACGCAGTATTTT
many	NA	15	TRBV12-3/TRBV12-4	TRBJ2-7	CASSLGVLASYEQYF	TGTGCCAGCAGTCTCGGGGTGTTGGCCTCCTACGAGCAGTACTTC
many	NA	18	TRBV20-1	TRBJ2-6	CSARASLGRDSGANVLTF	TGCAGTGCTAGAGCCTCCCTGGGCAGGGACTCTGGGGCCAACGTCCTGACTTTC
many	NA	10	TRBV29-1	TRBJ2-3	CSVERATQYF	TGCAGCGTTGAAAGGGCTACGCAGTATTTT
many	NA	13	TRBV6-5	TRBJ1-5	CASRSLGDQPQHF	TGTGCCAGCAGGAGCCTGGGCGATCAGCCCCAGCATTTT
many	NA	17	TRBV5-1	TRBJ1-5	CASSIGSTEKENQPQHF	TGCGCCAGCAGCATTGGTAGCACAGAGAAAGAAAATCAGCCCCAGCATTTT
many	NA	12	TRBV6-2/TRBV6-3	TRBJ2-7	CASSPVGREQYF	TGTGCCAGCAGTCCGGTGGGGCGCGAGCAGTACTTC
many	NA	13	TRBV27	TRBJ1-1	CASSLLQNTEAFF	TGTGCCAGCAGCCTGCTTCAGAACACTGAAGCTTTCTTT
many	NA	13	TRBV6-6	TRBJ2-5	CASSRTYKETQYF	TGTGCCAGCAGCCGCACGTATAAAGAGACCCAGTACTTC
many	TRBD2	14	TRBV20-1	TRBJ2-2	CSATQRENTGELFF	TGCAGTGCTACCCAGCGGGAGAACACCGGGGAGCTGTTTTTT
NA	TRBD1	15	TRBV19	TRBJ1-3	CASSYRDSSGNTIYF	TGTGCCAGTAGTTACCGGGACAGCTCTGGAAACACCATATATTTT
many	NA	13	TRBV28	TRBJ2-3	CASMASGTDTQYF	TGTGCCAGCATGGCTAGCGGCACAGATACGCAGTATTTT